The 25 T cell receptor beta chains below were found in one sample sequenced in a study of T cell responses to AZD1222 COVID-19 vaccine. Method: immunoSEQ multiplex PCR; TCRdb's copy keeps in-frame clones and lacks some. The sample lists 130,000 to 150,000 clones, 70% to 90% seen once, with roughly 15% in the top ten. The sequences come from peripheral blood, collected on day 0 of AZD1222 vaccination. The receptors were sampled from an adult in good health.

The V gene is TRBV7-6, the J gene TRBJ2-3, with 7 nucleotides matching TRBD2. Germline trimming cut 5 bases from V and 3 bases from J; bases unmatched to any gene: 8. CDR3 length: 15 amino acids. Germline lookup yields CDR1 SGHVS and CDR2 FNYEAQ. For the CDR3, the DNA is TGTGCCAGCAGCCCGGGGGAGGGGATGACAGATACGCAGTATTTT. It codes for CASSPGEGMTDTQYF.

The chain uses TRBV2 and TRBJ2-7, with TRBD1 matching 9 bases. CDR1 and CDR2 from the germline V gene are SNHLY and FYNNEI. CDR3 length: 14 amino acids. The V segment lost 4 bases and the J segment 2 bases; nucleotides outside the gene matches: 3. The CDR3 here is CASSGQGGTYEQYF. CDR3 nucleotide sequence: TGTGCCAGCAGTGGACAGGGGGGTACCTACGAGCAGTACTTC.

CDR3 DNA sequence: TGCGCCAGCAGCTTAAGGCTGAGAGGGGCCAACGTCCTGACTTTC. Encoded protein: CASSLRLRGANVLTF. This rearrangement joins TRBV5-1 to TRBJ2-6; unclear D gene. Trimming removed 2 bases at V and 4 bases at J, with 10 bases between. Per germline, CDR1 SGHRS and CDR2 YFSETQ. The CDR3 runs to 15 residues.

The chain joins TRBV7-9 to TRBJ1-2, with 11 bases identical to TRBD1. Trimming removed 5 bases from V and 5 bases from J; junction bases left unmatched: 7. Germline CDR1 reads SEHNR; CDR2 reads FQNEAQ (reference sequence). The CDR3 is 15 residues long. CDR3 protein: CASSRGQGAGYGYTF. The CDR3 nucleotides are TGTGCCAGCAGCCGAGGACAGGGGGCGGGGTATGGCTACACCTTC.

This clone occurred once. The gene calls are TRBV7-2 and TRBJ2-1; the match to TRBD2 covers 9 bases. Germline V gene sequence: CDR1 SGHTA, CDR2 FQGNSA. V gave up 6 bases and J gave up 2 bases; unmatched junction bases: 5. This CDR3 comprises 15 residues. CDR3 loop: CASREAGGPYNEQFF. In DNA, the CDR3 is TGTGCCAGCAGGGAAGCGGGGGGCCCCTACAATGAGCAGTTCTTC.

On this clone: Other nucleotide sequences from this sample produce the same CDR3. V usage is TRBV28 and J usage is TRBJ1-2; D unresolved. Trimming cost V 6 bases and J 4 bases, with 12 bases left between them. CDR1 is MDHEN and CDR2 is SYDVKM in the germline V gene. The CDR3 is made up of 13 amino acids. The CDR3 loop is CASSLPQSYGYTF. CDR3 DNA: TGTGCCAGCAGCCTTCCTCAGTCCTATGGCTACACCTTC.

CDR3 coding DNA: TGTGCCAGTAGTTTCGGGACTAGCGGGGGGGAAGAAGCGCAGTATTTT. Protein product: CASSFGTSGGEEAQYF. The V gene is TRBV19, the J gene TRBJ2-3, with 16 bases fitting TRBD2. Germline values: CDR1 LNHDA, CDR2 SQIVND (reference sequence). There are 16 residues in the CDR3. J was trimmed by 10 bases and V by 5 bases; bases with no gene match: 9.

This clone was seen just once. J is TRBJ1-1 and V is TRBV10-3; D gene uncertain. With 4 bases removed from V and 4 bases from J, the gap between germline ends came to 13 bases. This CDR3 has 14 amino acids. From germline, CDR1 is ENHRY and CDR2 SYGVKD. The CDR3 DNA reads TGTGCCATCAGTGTCGGCCGTCTGAGCACTGAAGCTTTCTTT. It is translated as CAISVGRLSTEAFF.

The CDR3 sequence: CASSLGNQGAAYEQYF. DNA for the CDR3: TGTGCCAGCAGCTTAGGGAATCAGGGGGCCGCCTACGAGCAGTACTTC. V usage is TRBV7-6 and J usage is TRBJ2-7; TRBD1 aligns across 8 bases. The V gene's germline CDR1 is SGHVS and CDR2 FNYEAQ. The J segment lost 2 bases and the V segment lost 1 base, leaving 7 bases of the junction unmatched. This CDR3 is 16 amino acids long. Looking up the rest from reference TRBV7-6 and TRBJ2-7 gives the full variable domain: GAGVSQSPRYKVTKRGQDVALRCDPISGHVSLYWYRQALGQGPEFLTYFNYEAQQDKSGLPNDRFSAERPEGSISTLTIQRTEQRDSAMYRCASSLGNQGAAYEQYFGPGTRLTVT.

CDR3 residues: CASSLTGGDTGNTIYF. CDR3 nucleotides: TGTGCCAGCAGCTTAACTGGAGGGGACACTGGAAACACCATATATTTT. The J gene is TRBJ1-3, the V gene TRBV7-3; the D gene is possibly TRBD1 (6 bases). V was pared by 0 bases and J by 2 bases, with 11 bases between. This CDR3 region has 16 residues. Germline CDR1 is SGHTA and CDR2 is FQGTGA.

This chain uses TRBV27 with TRBJ1-1; 8 bases align to TRBD1. The CDR3 is 16 amino acids. Germline CDR1 MNHEY, CDR2 SMNVEV (reference sequence). V shed 5 bases and J 0 bases; nucleotides not matched to a gene: 8. CDR3 DNA: TGTGCCAGCAGTGACCCGGGACAGGCATTGAACACTGAAGCTTTCTTT. This codes for CASSDPGQALNTEAFF.

The V gene is TRBV4-3, the J gene TRBJ1-1; possibly TRBD1 for D (5 bases). Germline assignment: CDR1 LGHNA and CDR2 YSLEER. V was trimmed by 1 base and J by 5 bases, leaving 11 bases between them. This CDR3 comprises 14 residues. CDR3: CASSQGRGATEAFF. The DNA of the CDR3 is TGCGCCAGCAGCCAAGGGAGAGGGGCGACTGAAGCTTTCTTT.

The V gene is TRBV6-1, the J gene TRBJ2-7; D might be TRBD1 (5 bases). Trimming pared 6 bases from V and 4 bases from J, leaving 7 bases between. Germline-derived CDR1 and CDR2 are MNHNS and SASEGT. CDR3 length: 11 residues. The CDR3 here is CASRNRYEQYF. In DNA form, the CDR3 reads TGTGCCAGCAGGAACAGGTACGAGCAGTACTTC.

This rearrangement joins TRBV4-2 to TRBJ2-7; 8 nucleotides align to TRBD1. CDR1 and CDR2 from the germline V gene are LGHNA and YNFKEQ. This CDR3 is built from 13 residues. After removal of 6 bases from V and 0 bases from J, the junction contained 1 base not matched to a gene. Here the CDR3 DNA reads TGTGCCAGCAGTGGACAGGGCTCCTACGAGCAGTACTTC. Translated: CASSGQGSYEQYF.

This clone has a single count. The rearrangement joins TRBV28 to TRBJ1-2, with D possibly matching TRBD1 (5 bases). This CDR3 is built from 15 residues. Deletions cut 1 base from V and 0 bases from J, with 9 bases between. CDR1 and CDR2 from the germline V gene are MDHEN and SYDVKM. The CDR3 DNA is TGTGCCAGCAGTTTATCAACAGGAACTAACTATGGCTACACCTTC. This gives the protein CASSLSTGTNYGYTF.

The genes are TRBV19 and TRBJ2-1; 7 nucleotides match TRBD1. V lost 3 bases, J lost 0 bases, and 5 bases stayed unmatched. Per the germline V gene, CDR1 is LNHDA and CDR2 is SQIVND (reference sequence). This CDR3 is 16 amino acids long. The CDR3 spells CASSISTGSSYNEQFF. The CDR3 DNA reads TGTGCCAGTAGTATTTCGACAGGGAGCTCCTACAATGAGCAGTTCTTC.

The CDR3 DNA reads as TGTGCCAGCAGTGAAGTATTAAGAAACTACGAGCAGTACTTC. Encoded protein: CASSEVLRNYEQYF. The V and J genes are TRBV6-1 and TRBJ2-7, with D hard to call. Deletions cut 1 base from V and 3 bases from J, with 10 bases between. CDR1 and CDR2 (germline): MNHNS, SASEGT. There are 14 residues in the CDR3.

This chain joins TRBV7-2 and TRBJ1-4; D is uncertain. Germline CDR1 is SGHTA and CDR2 is FQGNSA. Deletions cut 5 bases from V and 4 bases from J, with 17 bases between. The length of the CDR3 is 16 residues. The CDR3 coding sequence is TGTGCCAGCAGCCTCCATCGTGCAGGCAATAATGAAAAACTGTTTTTT. It yields the protein CASSLHRAGNNEKLFF.

This chain joins TRBV2 and TRBJ2-7, with TRBD2 identical over 8 bases. The CDR3 extends over 15 amino acids. V was pared by 8 bases and J by 3 bases, with 12 bases of the junction left unmatched. Germline V gives CDR1 SNHLY, CDR2 FYNNEI. CDR3 DNA sequence: TGTGCCAGCCAAGCCACGGGGGGGACTAACTACGAGCAGTACTTC. Translation gives CASQATGGTNYEQYF.

Only a few counts were recorded for this clone. The J gene is TRBJ2-1, the V gene TRBV5-4; D is unresolved. Germline V CDR1 and CDR2: SGHNT, YYREEE (reference sequence). The CDR3 extends over 13 amino acids. Trimming took 3 bases from V and 6 from J, leaving 10 bases between them. CDR3 sequence reads: CASSWVSANEQFF. For the CDR3, the DNA is TGTGCCAGCAGCTGGGTATCAGCCAATGAGCAGTTCTTC.

This chain links TRBV3-1 (or the pseudogene TRBV3-2) with TRBJ2-7; no clear D gene. Germline V CDR1 and CDR2: LGHDT, YNNKEL (reference sequence). The CDR3 loop spans 11 amino acids. Trimming removed 3 bases from V and 3 bases from J, with 3 bases in between. The CDR3 bases are TGTGCCAGCAGCCAGGGCTACGAGCAGTACTTC. Translation gives CASSQGYEQYF.

As regards this clone: At one of its ends the junction is not consistent with the germline gene, which may arise from a read error. The CDR3 loop is CASSPLSVHTTSTDTQYF. Written as DNA, the CDR3 is TGTGCCAGCAGCCCCCTTAGTGTACACACGACAAGCACGGATACGCAGTATTTT. This chain uses TRBV5-6 with TRBJ2-3, with D unclear. In germline, CDR1 is SGHDT, CDR2 YYEEEE. The CDR3 contains 18 residues.

This clone was counted a few times. V is TRBV4-2 and J is TRBJ2-7, with TRBD2 matching over 9 bases. Germline V gives CDR1 LGHNA, CDR2 YNFKEQ. This CDR3 has 17 amino acids. V trimming: 4 bases; J trimming: 0 bases; junction bases outside the gene matches: 10. In DNA form, the CDR3 reads TGTGCCAGCAGCCCCCTCGGCGGGGGGGCTAGCTCCTACGAGCAGTACTTC. It specifies CASSPLGGGASSYEQYF.

This clone was observed once. The CDR3 spells CASSLRSLRVSSYNEQFF. In nucleotides, the CDR3 is TGTGCCAGCAGCCTCCGATCCCTCAGGGTGAGCTCCTACAATGAGCAGTTCTTC. V is TRBV11-2 and J is TRBJ2-1; possibly TRBD1 for D (5 bases). CDR1 and CDR2 from the germline V gene are SGHAT and FQNNGV. The CDR3 is 18 amino acids. Trimming stripped 5 bases from V and 0 bases from J, with 20 bases between.

The chain employs TRBV11-2 and TRBJ1-2; 8 positions match TRBD1. Germline lookup yields CDR1 SGHAT and CDR2 FQNNGV. V dropped 5 bases and J dropped 4; count of bases not matched to a gene: 6. The CDR3 totals 14 residues. As DNA, the CDR3 is TGTGCCAGCAGCCCTACAGGGGGGGGCTATGGCTACACCTTC. Translation gives CASSPTGGGYGYTF.